A selection of T cell receptor beta chains follows, all from one sample in a study of T cell responses to AZD1222 COVID-19 vaccine. The table came from immunoSEQ multiplex PCR; TCRdb's copy has only in-frame clones and leaves some out. The table has 150,000 to 200,000 clones, 85% to 95% seen once. The sample in question was peripheral blood, obtained 28 days after the second AZD1222 dose. The receptors here all came from an adult who received the AZD1222 COVID-19 vaccine. Each CDR3 is given with its conserved first and last residue. A D gene is named only where the DNA matches it firmly. The size entry is marked missing in some rows and otherwise reads once, few, many or a size class.

J gene,V gene,clone size,CDR3 length,D gene,CDR3 protein,CDR3 DNA
TRBJ1-3,TRBV7-9,.,16,.,CASSPPDYISGNTIYF,TGTGCCAGCAGCCCCCCCGATTATATCTCTGGAAACACCATATATTTT
TRBJ1-1,TRBV5-1,.,15,.,CASSYDGTLNTEAFF,TGCGCCAGCAGCTACGACGGGACGTTGAACACTGAAGCTTTCTTT
TRBJ2-2,TRBV9,.,15,TRBD1,CASSLGTGSTGELFF,TGTGCCAGCAGCCTCGGGACAGGTAGTACCGGGGAGCTGTTTTTT
TRBJ2-1,TRBV15,.,16,.,CATSRTGTSLLHEQFF,TGTGCCACCAGCAGAACCGGGACCTCCCTGCTACATGAGCAGTTCTTC
TRBJ2-7,TRBV6-2/TRBV6-3,.,14,.,CASSFRTITYEQYF,TGTGCCAGCAGTTTCCGGACCATTACCTACGAGCAGTACTTC
TRBJ2-1,TRBV14,.,16,TRBD2,CASSQVGGSTRGEQFF,TGTGCCAGCAGCCAAGTGGGCGGGAGCACGCGTGGTGAGCAGTTCTTC
TRBJ2-1,TRBV7-3,.,17,TRBD2,CASSLGGLAGGNNEQFF,TGTGCCAGCAGCTTAGGGGGTCTAGCGGGAGGGAACAATGAGCAGTTCTTC
TRBJ1-4,TRBV6-6,.,15,.,CASSYRGGAGEKLFF,TGTGCCAGCAGTTATCGGGGGGGCGCTGGTGAAAAACTGTTTTTT
TRBJ1-2,TRBV7-9,once,15,.,CASSPIGAAIYGYTF,TGTGCCAGCAGCCCCATCGGGGCAGCAATTTATGGCTACACCTTC
TRBJ1-2,TRBV29-1,.,15,.,CSVFHNDLGGGGYTF,TGCAGCGTTTTTCACAACGACTTGGGGGGAGGCGGCTACACCTTC
TRBJ1-6,TRBV4-3,.,15,.,CASSQALRDNSPLHF,TGCGCCAGCAGCCAAGCTCTCAGAGATAATTCACCCCTCCACTTT
TRBJ2-2,TRBV28,.,15,TRBD1,CASSVGQENTGELFF,TGTGCCAGCAGTGTGGGACAGGAGAACACCGGGGAGCTGTTTTTT
TRBJ2-7,TRBV7-9,.,19,TRBD2,CASSRGRTSGDLRAYEQYF,TGTGCCAGCAGCCGAGGACGAACTAGCGGGGATCTCCGCGCCTACGAGCAGTACTTC
TRBJ2-7,TRBV2,.,12,TRBD1,CASSSGTGRAYF,TGTGCCAGCAGTTCCGGGACAGGGCGGGCGTACTTC
TRBJ2-1,TRBV4-3,.,16,.,CASSQERSSSYNEQFF,TGCGCCAGCAGCCAAGAGCGCTCCAGCTCCTACAATGAGCAGTTCTTC
TRBJ2-1,TRBV5-1,.,17,.,CASSAGITNRGDNEQFF,TGCGCCAGCAGCGCCGGCATCACCAACCGTGGGGACAATGAGCAGTTCTTC
TRBJ2-1,TRBV11-2,.,19,.,CASSIGGWQGERLDNEQFF,TGTGCCAGCAGCATCGGGGGTTGGCAGGGTGAAAGGTTAGACAATGAGCAGTTCTTC
TRBJ2-7,TRBV5-5,once,14,.,CASSATRQFYEQYF,TGTGCCAGCAGCGCCACACGACAGTTCTACGAGCAGTACTTC
TRBJ2-7,TRBV2,.,13,TRBD2,CASLGTSSYEQYF,TGTGCCAGCCTGGGGACTAGCTCCTACGAGCAGTACTTC
TRBJ2-7,TRBV5-1,.,15,TRBD1,CASSPGTGSGYEQYF,TGCGCCAGCAGCCCGGGGACAGGGTCGGGCTACGAGCAGTACTTC
TRBJ2-2,TRBV3-1/TRBV3-2,.,17,.,CASSGGAGDQSTGELFF,TGTGCCAGCAGCGGGGGGGCGGGAGATCAGAGCACCGGGGAGCTGTTTTTT
TRBJ2-3,TRBV7-9,.,15,TRBD1,CASSHRQGGTDTQYF,TGTGCCAGCAGCCACCGACAGGGGGGCACAGATACGCAGTATTTT
TRBJ2-1,TRBV4-1,.,19,TRBD1,CASSQDSSRTGGVNNEQFF,TGCGCCAGCAGCCAAGATTCGAGCCGAACAGGGGGCGTCAACAATGAGCAGTTCTTC
TRBJ1-2,TRBV11-2,.,13,.,CASSRGQYYGYTF,TGTGCCAGCAGCCGTGGACAGTACTATGGCTACACCTTC
TRBJ2-5,TRBV13,.,14,.,CASSLGQGAETQYF,TGTGCCAGCAGCTTAGGACAGGGTGCAGAGACCCAGTACTTC
TRBJ2-7,TRBV5-6,.,14,TRBD2,CASSFLAGTYEQYF,TGTGCCAGCAGCTTCCTAGCGGGAACCTACGAGCAGTACTTC
TRBJ2-1,TRBV14,.,13,.,CASSQATGEEQFF,TGTGCCAGCAGCCAAGCGACGGGAGAGGAGCAGTTCTTC
TRBJ2-5,TRBV3-1/TRBV3-2,once,14,TRBD2,CASSQIAGVETQYF,TGTGCCAGCAGCCAGATCGCGGGAGTGGAGACCCAGTACTTC
TRBJ2-7,TRBV2,.,15,TRBD1,CASSSGTVLTYEQYF,TGTGCCAGCAGCTCCGGGACAGTCCTTACCTACGAGCAGTACTTC
TRBJ2-3,TRBV3-1/TRBV3-2,.,11,.,CASSQGTVQYF,TGTGCCAGCAGCCAAGGGACTGTGCAGTATTTT
TRBJ1-4,TRBV9,.,15,.,CASSVGLREGEKLFF,TGTGCCAGCAGCGTAGGTTTAAGGGAGGGGGAAAAACTGTTTTTT
TRBJ2-2,TRBV5-4,.,16,TRBD2,CASRPGASGFTGELFF,TGTGCCAGCAGGCCGGGGGCTAGCGGGTTCACCGGGGAGCTGTTTTTT
TRBJ2-5,TRBV5-1,.,13,TRBD1,CASSSGGAETQYF,TGCGCCAGCAGCTCAGGGGGCGCGGAGACCCAGTACTTC
TRBJ2-7,TRBV7-6,few,14,TRBD2,CASSFGGRAVEQYF,TGTGCCAGCAGCTTCGGCGGGAGGGCCGTCGAGCAGTACTTC
TRBJ2-7,TRBV15,.,13,.,CATSRGTAAEQYF,TGTGCCACCAGCAGGGGGACCGCAGCAGAGCAGTACTTC
TRBJ1-2,TRBV3-1/TRBV3-2,.,15,TRBD1,CASSYKTGVVYGYTF,TGTGCCAGCAGCTATAAGACAGGGGTTGTCTATGGCTACACCTTC
TRBJ1-2,TRBV27,.,15,.,CASSLWASLNYGYTF,TGTGCCAGCAGTTTATGGGCATCTCTTAACTATGGCTACACCTTC
TRBJ1-2,TRBV6-5,.,14,.,CASSPAGGSDGYTF,TGTGCCAGCAGTCCCGCCGGGGGCTCTGATGGCTACACCTTC
TRBJ2-5,TRBV29-1,.,15,.,CSVEDRGDLGETQYF,TGCAGCGTTGAAGACAGGGGCGATTTGGGAGAGACCCAGTACTTC
TRBJ2-2,TRBV9,.,13,.,CASKTGTTGELFF,TGTGCCAGCAAGACTGGTACTACCGGGGAGCTGTTTTTT
TRBJ2-1,TRBV5-4,once,14,TRBD2,CASRPGLAGYEQFF,TGTGCCAGCAGGCCGGGACTAGCGGGATACGAGCAGTTCTTC
TRBJ2-1,TRBV29-1,.,15,TRBD1,CSVDTTGGIDNEQFF,TGCAGCGTTGATACCACAGGGGGAATTGACAATGAGCAGTTCTTC
TRBJ1-2,TRBV10-3,once,13,.,CAIRGNPNYGYTF,TGTGCCATCAGGGGGAATCCTAACTATGGCTACACCTTC
TRBJ2-7,TRBV5-1,.,15,TRBD1,CASSLDRGRDVEQYF,TGCGCCAGCAGCTTAGACAGGGGGCGCGACGTCGAGCAGTACTTC
TRBJ2-4,TRBV19,.,17,.,CASSYIPGGQDKNIQYF,TGTGCCAGCTCGTATATCCCAGGCGGCCAAGACAAAAACATTCAGTACTTC
TRBJ2-7,TRBV7-8,.,14,.,CASSLARNGREQYF,TGTGCCAGCAGCTTAGCGCGGAACGGCCGCGAGCAGTACTTC